A selection of T cell receptor beta chains follows, all from one sample in a study of circulating and synovial CD4+ cells in juvenile arthritis. The repertoire was sequenced with immunoSEQ multiplex PCR; TCRdb's copy has only in-frame clones and lacks some. The sample comprises more than 1,500 clones, 90% to 96% of which are singletons, and 2% to 3% rests with the top ten. The sequenced sample consisted of CD4+ T cells from synovial fluid. Receptors originate from a human donor with juvenile idiopathic arthritis. CDR3s include the opening cysteine and the closing phenylalanine or tryptophan.

>TRBJ2-7|TRBV28
CASSLWDSISYEQYF
>TRBJ2-7|TRBV18
CASSLIAGEAEQYF
>TRBJ2-2|TRBV15
CATSKGTGGNTGELFF
>TRBJ1-4|TRBV5-4
CASSLAGTLNEKLFF
>TRBJ1-2|TRBV7-6
CASGGQGEYGYTF
>TRBJ1-1|TRBV2
CASRERGPNKAFF
>TRBJ2-1|TRBV21-1
CASSKVQRVYNEQFF
>TRBJ2-5|TRBV19
CASSARARQETQYF
>TRBJ1-4|TRBV20-1
CSASGREKLFF
>TRBJ2-7|TRBV27
CASSFQTGDTYEQYF
>TRBJ1-2|TRBV15
CATSRNRANNYGYTF
>TRBJ2-1|TRBV19
CASSTTGVEQFF
>TRBJ2-7|TRBV28
CASSLPQYYEQYF
>TRBJ2-3|TRBV2
CASRLLAGVGTDTQYF
>TRBJ2-3|TRBV6-1
CASSGWYSSTDTQYF
>TRBJ2-5|TRBV5-1
CASSATPGLGMETQYF
>TRBJ2-2|TRBV10-2
CASSVGSGGELFF
>TRBJ1-1|TRBV5-4
CASSLLRGGDTEAFF
>TRBJ2-2|TRBV5-1
CASRGQVNTGELFF
>TRBJ1-1|TRBV28
CASPSRSGTEAFF
>TRBJ2-7|TRBV28
CASSSTRTGSHEQYF
>TRBJ2-1|TRBV2
CASSWAGDGSEQFF
>NA|TRBV5-1
CASSLQREASTHEQYF
>TRBJ2-5|TRBV7-2
CASNGQGARETQYF
>TRBJ1-1|TRBV9
CASSVAQNTEAFF
>TRBJ2-3|TRBV19
CASRDSGRGTDTQYF
>TRBJ1-1|TRBV6-1
CASSEWAENKAFF
>TRBJ1-1|TRBV27
CASSSQWPLNTEAFF
>TRBJ1-5|TRBV5-5
CASSYRETVGNQPQHF
>TRBJ1-4|TRBV29-1
CSASVGTGREKLFF
>TRBJ2-5|TRBV11-2
CASSLAISRLETQYF
>TRBJ1-2|TRBV28
CASSFGKRGYTF
>TRBJ2-2|TRBV6-7
CASSYPPLSSRTGELFF
>TRBJ1-6|TRBV27
CASRVTGTGGTPLHF
>TRBJ2-1|TRBV25-1
CASSEAGGPYNEQFF
>TRBJ2-3|TRBV19
CASSGASGILSDTQYF